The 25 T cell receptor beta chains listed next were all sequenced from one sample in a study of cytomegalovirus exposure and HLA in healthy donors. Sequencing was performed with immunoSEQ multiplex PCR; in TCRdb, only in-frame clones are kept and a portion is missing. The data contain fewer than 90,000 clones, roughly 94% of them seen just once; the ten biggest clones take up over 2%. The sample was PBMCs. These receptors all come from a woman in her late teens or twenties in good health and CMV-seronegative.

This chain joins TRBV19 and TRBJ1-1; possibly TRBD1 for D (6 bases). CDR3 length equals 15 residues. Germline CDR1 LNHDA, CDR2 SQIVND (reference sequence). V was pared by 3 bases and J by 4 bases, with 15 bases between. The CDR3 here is CASSIDGGSGTEAFF. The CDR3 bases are TGTGCCAGTAGTATTGATGGGGGCTCTGGCACTGAAGCTTTCTTT.

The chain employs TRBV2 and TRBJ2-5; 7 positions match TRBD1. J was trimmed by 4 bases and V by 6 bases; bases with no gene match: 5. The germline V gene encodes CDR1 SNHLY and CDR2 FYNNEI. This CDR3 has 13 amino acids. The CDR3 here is CASRGQSGETQYF. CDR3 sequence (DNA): TGTGCCAGCAGGGGACAGAGTGGAGAGACCCAGTACTTC.

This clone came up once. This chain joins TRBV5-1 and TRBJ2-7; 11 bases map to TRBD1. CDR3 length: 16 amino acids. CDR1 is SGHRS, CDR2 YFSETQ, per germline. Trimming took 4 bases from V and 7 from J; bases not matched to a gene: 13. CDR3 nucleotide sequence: TGCGCCAGCAGCACTCCGGGACAGGGGGGAGTTGGTGAGCAGTACTTC. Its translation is CASSTPGQGGVGEQYF.

DNA of the CDR3: TGTGCCAGCAGCTTGAAGCGAGGAGGGGTCAATGGCTACACCTTC. Its protein is CASSLKRGGVNGYTF. The chain couples TRBV5-6 to TRBJ1-2; possibly TRBD1 for D (5 bases). Germline loops: CDR1 SGHDT, CDR2 YYEEEE. The CDR3 has 15 amino acids. Trimming left V 1 base short and J 6 bases short, with 16 bases between. The full variable domain, completed using reference TRBV5-6 and TRBJ1-2, is DAGVTQSPTHLIKTRGQQVTLRCSPKSGHDTVSWYQQALGQGPQFIFQYYEEEERQRGNFPDRFSGHQFPNYSSELNVNALLLGDSALYLCASSLKRGGVNGYTFGSGTRLTVV.

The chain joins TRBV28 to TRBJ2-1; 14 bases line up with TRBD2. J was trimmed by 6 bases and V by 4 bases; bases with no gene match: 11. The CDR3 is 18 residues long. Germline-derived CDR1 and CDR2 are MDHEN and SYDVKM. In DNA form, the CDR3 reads TGTGCCAGCAGTTCGCAGGGACTAGCGGGAGTGGCGGGCAATGAGCAGTTCTTC. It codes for CASSSQGLAGVAGNEQFF.

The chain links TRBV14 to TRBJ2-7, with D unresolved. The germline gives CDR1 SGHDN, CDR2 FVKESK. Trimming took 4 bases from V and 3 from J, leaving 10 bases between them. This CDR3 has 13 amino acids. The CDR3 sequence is CASSPTGYYEQYF. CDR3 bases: TGTGCCAGCAGCCCGACTGGCTACTACGAGCAGTACTTC. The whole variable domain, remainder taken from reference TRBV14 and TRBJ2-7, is EAGVTQFPSHSVIEKGQTVTLRCDPISGHDNLYWYRRVMGKEIKFLLHFVKESKQDESGMPNNRFLAERTGGTYSTLKVQPAELEDSGVYFCASSPTGYYEQYFGPGTRLTVT.

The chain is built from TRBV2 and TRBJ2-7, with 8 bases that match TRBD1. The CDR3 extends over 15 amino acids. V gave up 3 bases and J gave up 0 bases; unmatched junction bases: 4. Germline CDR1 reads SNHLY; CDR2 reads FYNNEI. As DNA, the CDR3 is TGTGCCAGCAGTGAGCGACAGGGGCGCTCCTACGAGCAGTACTTC. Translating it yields CASSERQGRSYEQYF. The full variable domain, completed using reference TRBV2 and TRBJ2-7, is EPEVTQTPSHQVTQMGQEVILRCVPISNHLYFYWYRQILGQKVEFLVSFYNNEISEKSEIFDDQFSVERPDGSNFTLKIRSTKLEDSAMYFCASSERQGRSYEQYFGPGTRLTVT.

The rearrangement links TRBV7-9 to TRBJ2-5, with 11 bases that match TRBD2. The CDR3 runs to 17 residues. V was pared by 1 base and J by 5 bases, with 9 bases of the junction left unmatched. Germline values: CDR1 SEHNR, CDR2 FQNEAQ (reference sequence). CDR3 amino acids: CASSLVLAGARGETQYF. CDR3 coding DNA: TGTGCCAGCAGCTTAGTACTAGCGGGAGCCAGGGGGGAGACCCAGTACTTC.

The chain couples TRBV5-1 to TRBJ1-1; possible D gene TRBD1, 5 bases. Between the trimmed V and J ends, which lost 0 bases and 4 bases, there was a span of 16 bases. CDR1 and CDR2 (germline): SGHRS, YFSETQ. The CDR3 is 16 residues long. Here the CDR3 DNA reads TGCGCCAGCAGCTTGGCCTTTGCGGGGGTCGGCACTGAAGCTTTCTTT. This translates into CASSLAFAGVGTEAFF. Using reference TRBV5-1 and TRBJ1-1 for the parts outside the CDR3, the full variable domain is KAGVTQTPRYLIKTRGQQVTLSCSPISGHRSVSWYQQTPGQGLQFLFEYFSETQRNKGNFPGRFSGRQFSNSRSEMNVSTLELGDSALYLCASSLAFAGVGTEAFFGQGTRLTVV.

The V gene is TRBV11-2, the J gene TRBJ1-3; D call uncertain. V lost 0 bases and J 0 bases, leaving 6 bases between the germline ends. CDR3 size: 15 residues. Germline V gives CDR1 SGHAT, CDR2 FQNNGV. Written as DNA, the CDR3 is TGTGCCAGCAGCTTAGAACTGATCTCTGGAAACACCATATATTTT. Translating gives CASSLELISGNTIYF.

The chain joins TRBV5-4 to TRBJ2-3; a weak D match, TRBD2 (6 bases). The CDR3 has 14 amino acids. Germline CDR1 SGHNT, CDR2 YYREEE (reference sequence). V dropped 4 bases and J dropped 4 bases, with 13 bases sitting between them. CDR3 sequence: CASSPAGYPDTQYF. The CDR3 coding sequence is TGTGCCAGCAGCCCGGCGGGGTACCCAGATACGCAGTATTTT.

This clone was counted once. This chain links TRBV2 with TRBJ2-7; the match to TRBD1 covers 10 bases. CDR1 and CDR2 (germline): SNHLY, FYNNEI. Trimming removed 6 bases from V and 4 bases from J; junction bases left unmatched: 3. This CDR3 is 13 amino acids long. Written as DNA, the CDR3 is TGTGCCAGCAGGGACAGGGGGGGATACGAGCAGTACTTC. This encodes CASRDRGGYEQYF. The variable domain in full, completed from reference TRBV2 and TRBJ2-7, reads EPEVTQTPSHQVTQMGQEVILRCVPISNHLYFYWYRQILGQKVEFLVSFYNNEISEKSEIFDDQFSVERPDGSNFTLKIRSTKLEDSAMYFCASRDRGGYEQYFGPGTRLTVT.

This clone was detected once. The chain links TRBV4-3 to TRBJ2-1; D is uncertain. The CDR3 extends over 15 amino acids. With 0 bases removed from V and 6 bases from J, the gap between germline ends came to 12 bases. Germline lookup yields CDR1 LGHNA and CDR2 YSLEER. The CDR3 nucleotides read TGCGCCAGCAGCCAAGATCCTCCGGTCCGCAATGAGCAGTTCTTC. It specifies CASSQDPPVRNEQFF.

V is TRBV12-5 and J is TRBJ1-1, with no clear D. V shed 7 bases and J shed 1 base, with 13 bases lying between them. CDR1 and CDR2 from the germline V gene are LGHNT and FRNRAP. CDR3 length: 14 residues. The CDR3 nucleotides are TGTGCTAGTGCCTTCCCGGCAGGGAACACTGAAGCTTTCTTT. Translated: CASAFPAGNTEAFF.

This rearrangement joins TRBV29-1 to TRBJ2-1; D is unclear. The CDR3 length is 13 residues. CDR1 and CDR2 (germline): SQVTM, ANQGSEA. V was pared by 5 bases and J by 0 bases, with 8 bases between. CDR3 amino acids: CSVLLVSYNEQFF. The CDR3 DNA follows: TGCAGCGTTCTATTAGTCTCCTACAATGAGCAGTTCTTC.

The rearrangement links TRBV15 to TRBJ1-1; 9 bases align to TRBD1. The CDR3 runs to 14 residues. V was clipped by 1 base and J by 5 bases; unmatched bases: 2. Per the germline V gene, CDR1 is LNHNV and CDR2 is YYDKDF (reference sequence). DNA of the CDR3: TGTGCCACCAGCAGAGCCGGACAGGGGACTGAAGCTTTCTTT. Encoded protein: CATSRAGQGTEAFF. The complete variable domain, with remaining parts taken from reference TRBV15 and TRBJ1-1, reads DAMVIQNPRYQVTQFGKPVTLSCSQTLNHNVMYWYQQKSSQAPKLLFHYYDKDFNNEADTPDNFQSRRPNTSFCFLDIRSPGLGDTAMYLCATSRAGQGTEAFFGQGTRLTVV.

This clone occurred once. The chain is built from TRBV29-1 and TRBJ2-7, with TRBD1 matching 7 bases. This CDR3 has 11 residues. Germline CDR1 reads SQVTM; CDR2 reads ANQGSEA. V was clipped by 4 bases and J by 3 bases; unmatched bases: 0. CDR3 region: CSVGTGYEQYF. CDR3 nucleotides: TGCAGCGTTGGGACAGGCTACGAGCAGTACTTC.

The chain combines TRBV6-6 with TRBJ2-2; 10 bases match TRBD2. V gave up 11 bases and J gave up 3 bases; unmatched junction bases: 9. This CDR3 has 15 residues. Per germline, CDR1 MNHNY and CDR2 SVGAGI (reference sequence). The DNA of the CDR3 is TGTGCCGGGCGATCTAGCGGGAGTGACACCGGGGAGCTGTTTTTT. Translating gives CAGRSSGSDTGELFF.

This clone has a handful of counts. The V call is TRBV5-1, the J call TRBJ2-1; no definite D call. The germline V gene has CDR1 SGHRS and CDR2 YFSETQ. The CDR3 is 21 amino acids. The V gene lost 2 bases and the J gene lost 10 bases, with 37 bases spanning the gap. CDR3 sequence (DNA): TGCGCCAGCAGCTTTAAGGTTGGGCCCCGGATGCAGGAAGTATCGGTCATAGAGCAGTTCTTC. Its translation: CASSFKVGPRMQEVSVIEQFF.

CDR3 loop: CASSLVGDYTYEQYF. CDR3 sequence (DNA): TGTGCCAGCAGCTTAGTTGGGGACTATACCTACGAGCAGTACTTC. V is TRBV7-9 and J is TRBJ2-7; 7 bases line up with TRBD2. Germline loops: CDR1 SEHNR, CDR2 FQNEAQ (reference sequence). CDR3 length: 15 amino acids. V was pared by 1 base and J by 2 bases, with 5 bases of the junction left unmatched.

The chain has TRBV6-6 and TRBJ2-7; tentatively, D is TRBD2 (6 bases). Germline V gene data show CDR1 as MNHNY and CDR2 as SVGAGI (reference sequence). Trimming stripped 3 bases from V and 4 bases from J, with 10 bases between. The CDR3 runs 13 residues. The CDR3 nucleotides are TGTGCCAGCAGTTATCTGGCGGGGTACGAGCAGTACTTC. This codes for CASSYLAGYEQYF.

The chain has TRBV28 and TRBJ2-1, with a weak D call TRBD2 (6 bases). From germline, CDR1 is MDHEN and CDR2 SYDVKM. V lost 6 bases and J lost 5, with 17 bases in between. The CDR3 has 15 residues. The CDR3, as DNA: TGTGCCAGCAGCTTTATAGCGGTCCCCCACAATGAGCAGTTCTTC. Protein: CASSFIAVPHNEQFF.

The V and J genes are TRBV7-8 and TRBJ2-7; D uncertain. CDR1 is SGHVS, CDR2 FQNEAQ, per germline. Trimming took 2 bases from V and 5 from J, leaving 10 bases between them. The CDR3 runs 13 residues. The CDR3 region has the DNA TGTGCCAGCAGCTTATTGAAGACTGACGAGCAGTACTTC. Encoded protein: CASSLLKTDEQYF.

CDR3: CASSQVHPGANTEAFF. In DNA, the CDR3 is TGCGCCAGCAGCCAAGTGCACCCAGGGGCGAACACTGAAGCTTTCTTT. The chain recombines TRBV4-1 with TRBJ1-1; D possibly corresponds to TRBD1 (6 bases). In germline, CDR1 is MGHRA, CDR2 YSYEKL. V was trimmed by 1 base and J by 1 base, leaving 13 bases between them. This CDR3 has 16 amino acids.

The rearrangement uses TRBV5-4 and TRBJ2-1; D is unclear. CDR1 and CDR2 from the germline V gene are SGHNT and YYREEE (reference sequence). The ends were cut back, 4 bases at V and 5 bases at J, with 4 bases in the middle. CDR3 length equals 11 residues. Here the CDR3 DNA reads TGTGCCAGCAGCATAGACAATGAGCAGTTCTTC. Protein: CASSIDNEQFF.